A selection of T cell receptor beta chains follows, all from one sample in a study of CD8 T cells in Susac syndrome. Each CDR3 protein gets one entry after TCRdb re-called the immunoSEQ multiplex PCR reads with MiXCR. The profile shows 160,000 or so distinct CDR3 sequences, over 85% of them singletons. Sequenced sample: CD8+ T cells from PBMCs. The receptors were sampled from a human donor with multiple sclerosis. The CDR3 runs from the conserved cysteine through the conserved F or W. D genes are given only for firm matches. Clone size is stated in some rows and not others, as once, few, many or a class when expanded.

.	.	TRBV3-1	TRBJ1-3	CASSQALRGSGNTIYF	TGTGCCAGCAGCCAAGCCCTTAGGGGCTCTGGAAACACCATATATTTT
.	.	TRBV4-1	TRBJ2-4	CASSPLGGASSKNIQYF	TGCGCCAGCAGCCCTCTGGGGGGCGCCTCTTCAAAAAACATTCAGTACTTC
.	.	TRBV14	TRBJ1-2	CASSQEVGPNYGYTF	TGTGCCAGCAGCCAAGAGGTTGGGCCCAACTATGGCTACACCTTC
.	TRBD1	TRBV20-1	TRBJ2-1	CSAATGVAYNEQFF	TGCAGTGCGGCAACAGGGGTCGCCTACAATGAGCAGTTCTTC
once	TRBD1	TRBV5-1	TRBJ1-2	CASSLARDRVGYTF	TGCGCCAGCAGCTTGGCCCGGGACAGGGTTGGCTACACCTTC
.	.	TRBV27	TRBJ2-1	CASSQGNSYNEQFF	TGTGCCAGCAGCCAAGGAAACTCCTACAATGAGCAGTTCTTC
.	TRBD1	TRBV29-1	TRBJ1-2	CSVEGARAGYGYTF	TGCAGCGTCGAGGGGGCCAGGGCGGGCTATGGCTACACCTTC
.	TRBD2	TRBV24-1	TRBJ2-1	CATSEGRDRDEQFF	TGTGCCACCAGTGAGGGGAGGGATAGGGATGAGCAGTTCTTC
.	TRBD1	TRBV29-1	TRBJ1-2	CSVEGDRAYYGYTF	TGCAGCGTTGAGGGGGACAGGGCCTACTATGGCTACACCTTC
.	.	TRBV29-1	TRBJ1-2	CSVDVGLGYTF	TGCAGCGTTGATGTCGGGCTTGGCTACACCTTC
.	.	TRBV7-8	TRBJ2-5	CASSLAPHSRERETQYF	TGTGCCAGCAGCTTAGCGCCCCATTCCAGGGAACGCGAGACCCAGTACTTC
.	.	TRBV9	TRBJ2-5	CASSLEGGAPRETQYF	TGTGCCAGCAGCCTCGAAGGGGGGGCTCCGCGGGAGACCCAGTACTTC
.	TRBD1	TRBV20-1	TRBJ2-1	CSARDLQGVEHNEQFF	TGCAGTGCTAGAGATCTACAGGGGGTAGAGCACAATGAGCAGTTCTTC
.	.	TRBV6-2/TRBV6-3	TRBJ1-1	CASSFRGGAAEAFF	TGTGCCAGCAGTTTTCGAGGGGGTGCCGCTGAAGCTTTCTTT
.	.	TRBV15	TRBJ1-2	CATSRVPRAGIGYTF	TGTGCCACCAGCAGAGTACCGCGGGCGGGAATTGGCTACACCTTC
.	.	TRBV11-2	TRBJ1-5	CASSGYRNQPQHF	TGTGCCAGCAGCGGCTACCGCAATCAGCCCCAGCATTTT
.	.	TRBV27	TRBJ1-1	CASRPAGNTEAFF	TGTGCCAGCAGGCCAGCAGGGAACACTGAAGCTTTCTTT
.	.	TRBV19	TRBJ1-5	CASSIPAWGSIAQHF	TGTGCCAGTAGTATCCCCGCCTGGGGTAGTATAGCCCAGCATTTT
.	.	TRBV20-1	TRBJ2-2	CSAPRYGELFF	TGCAGTGCTCCCCGGTACGGGGAGCTGTTTTTT
.	TRBD2	TRBV6-2/TRBV6-3	TRBJ2-5	CASSKRGSKGIAQYF	TGTGCCAGCAGTAAGCGGGGGAGCAAAGGGATCGCCCAGTACTTC
.	TRBD1	TRBV6-2/TRBV6-3	TRBJ1-1	CASTHDRGPRTEAFF	TGTGCCAGCACCCACGACAGGGGGCCGAGAACTGAAGCTTTCTTT
.	.	TRBV10-3	TRBJ2-7	CAIRRSTSSYEQYF	TGTGCCATCAGGAGGAGCACGAGCTCCTACGAGCAGTACTTC
.	TRBD1	TRBV27	TRBJ1-5	CASSLFPPDREKLQHF	TGTGCCAGCAGTTTATTCCCCCCGGACAGGGAAAAGCTCCAGCATTTT
.	.	TRBV11-2	TRBJ2-3	CASSLSPVTDTQYF	TGTGCCAGCAGCTTATCACCGGTCACAGATACGCAGTATTTT
.	.	TRBV12-5	TRBJ1-2	CASSQTKHGYTF	TGTGCTAGTAGTCAGACGAAACATGGCTACACCTTC
.	.	TRBV30	TRBJ2-7	CAWSDRLPNEQYF	TGTGCCTGGAGTGACCGACTCCCAAACGAGCAGTACTTC
.	.	TRBV7-9	TRBJ2-6	CASSDPVPSGANVLTF	TGTGCCAGCAGCGATCCGGTGCCCTCTGGGGCCAACGTCCTGACTTTC
.	.	TRBV29-1	TRBJ1-1	CSVAEQPLMNTEAFF	TGCAGCGTTGCCGAACAGCCCCTCATGAACACTGAAGCTTTCTTT
.	.	TRBV30	TRBJ2-1	CAWSGGQNNEQFF	TGTGCCTGGAGCGGGGGGCAGAACAATGAGCAGTTCTTC
once	.	TRBV29-1	TRBJ2-2	CSVEAYTGELFF	TGCAGCGTGGAGGCTTACACCGGGGAGCTGTTTTTT
.	.	TRBV6-2/TRBV6-3	TRBJ1-1	CASSYGTTFF	TGTGCCAGCAGTTACGGGACAACTTTCTTT
.	.	TRBV6-2/TRBV6-3	TRBJ2-7	CASSYEVNLYEQYF	TGTGCCAGCAGTTACGAAGTAAATCTCTACGAGCAGTACTTC
.	.	TRBV12-3/TRBV12-4	TRBJ2-4	CASSRPEGLAKNIQYF	TGTGCCAGCAGCCGACCGGAGGGGCTAGCCAAAAACATTCAGTACTTC
.	TRBD1	TRBV10-2	TRBJ2-6	CASSRQGSGANVLTF	TGCGCCAGCAGCCGACAGGGCTCTGGGGCCAACGTCCTGACTTTC
.	.	TRBV2	TRBJ1-2	CASSANLGQPTHGYTF	TGTGCCAGCAGTGCGAATTTGGGACAACCTACCCATGGCTACACCTTC
.	.	TRBV9	TRBJ2-7	CASSPGGKDEQYF	TGTGCCAGCAGCCCCGGAGGGAAGGACGAGCAGTACTTC
.	TRBD2	TRBV3-1	TRBJ2-1	CASSPLAGGHNEQFF	TGTGCCAGCAGCCCTCTAGCGGGGGGACACAATGAGCAGTTCTTC
.	.	TRBV7-9	TRBJ2-7	CASSLTPASYEQYF	TGTGCCAGCAGCTTAACGCCAGCTTCCTACGAGCAGTACTTC
.	.	TRBV3-1	TRBJ2-7	CASSQDPFAGSYEQYF	TGTGCCAGCAGCCAAGATCCCTTTGCCGGCTCCTACGAGCAGTACTTC
.	TRBD1	TRBV30	TRBJ2-7	CAWSDRDRGSYEQYF	TGTGCCTGGAGTGACCGAGACAGGGGTTCCTACGAGCAGTACTTC
.	.	TRBV18	TRBJ1-1	CASSPSEDPMNTEAFF	TGTGCCAGCTCACCCTCGGAGGACCCCATGAACACTGAAGCTTTCTTT
.	.	TRBV7-9	TRBJ2-6	CASSFQEWANVLTF	TGTGCCAGCAGCTTCCAGGAATGGGCCAACGTCCTGACTTTC
.	TRBD1	TRBV20-1	TRBJ1-1	CSAPPGEGALTEAFF	TGCAGTGCTCCGCCGGGTGAGGGGGCGCTCACTGAAGCTTTCTTT
.	.	TRBV7-2	TRBJ2-1	CASSRTWHEQFF	TGTGCCAGCAGCCGCACTTGGCATGAGCAGTTCTTC
.	TRBD1	TRBV29-1	TRBJ2-2	CSAIRDRGTGELFF	TGCAGCGCCATCCGGGACAGGGGGACCGGGGAGCTGTTTTTT
.	TRBD2	TRBV7-9	TRBJ2-3	CASSPERGVADTQYF	TGTGCCAGCAGCCCCGAGCGGGGAGTGGCAGATACGCAGTATTTT
.	.	TRBV20-1	TRBJ2-1	CSAPGLAYNEQFF	TGCAGTGCCCCGGGGCTAGCCTACAATGAGCAGTTCTTC
once	TRBD1	TRBV29-1	TRBJ1-2	CSVDPDRALYGYTF	TGCAGCGTCGATCCCGACAGGGCCCTCTATGGCTACACCTTC
once	.	TRBV11-2	TRBJ1-2	CASSLEARGISGYTF	TGTGCCAGCAGCTTAGAGGCTAGGGGTATAAGCGGCTACACCTTC
.	.	TRBV7-9	TRBJ1-1	CASSLGRDGEAFF	TGTGCCAGCAGCTTAGGCAGGGACGGTGAAGCTTTCTTT
.	.	TRBV6-1	TRBJ1-2	CASSVGRGISSYGYTF	TGTGCCAGCAGTGTCGGACGGGGAATCTCCTCCTATGGCTACACCTTC
once	.	TRBV27	TRBJ2-7	CASSLSSRSYEQYF	TGTGCCAGCAGTTTATCGTCCCGATCCTATGAGCAGTACTTC
.	.	TRBV9	TRBJ1-1	CASSVASQGTEAFF	TGTGCCAGCAGCGTAGCTAGCCAGGGCACTGAAGCTTTCTTT
.	.	TRBV6-2/TRBV6-3	TRBJ2-1	CASRDTGPYNEQFF	TGTGCCAGCAGGGATACAGGTCCCTACAATGAGCAGTTCTTC
.	.	TRBV12-3/TRBV12-4	TRBJ1-1	CASSLGQAVEAFF	TGTGCCAGCAGTTTGGGGCAGGCCGTTGAAGCTTTCTTT